This T cell receptor beta chain was identified during a study of blood T cell repertoires in COVID-19. The wider study: The cDNA or gDNA used as material had been derived from T cells, B-cell-depleted T cells, or PBMCs.

Profiled with immunoSEQ multiplex PCR; TCRdb holds only in-frame clones, not every one. The repertoire holds about 66,000 clones, with 65% to 90% as singletons. V shed 6 bases, J shed 8 bases, and the junction held 2 bases outside the gene matches. The CDR3 has 13 residues. Germline CDR1 is SNHLY and CDR2 is FYNNEI. This rearrangement joins TRBV2 to TRBJ1-6; 9 bases align to TRBD1. The receptor was isolated from a man in his 60s with acute or convalescent COVID-19. Specimen: peripheral blood. The DNA of the CDR3 is TGTGCCAGCAGGGGGACAGGGCATTCACCCCTCCACTTT. Translating it yields CASRGTGHSPLHF.